The sequence of this T cell receptor beta chain was determined in a study of CD8 T cells in ankylosing spondylitis. Study-wide results and caveats: Seemingly distinctive of ankylosing spondylitis blood was a TCR beta motif formed by eight highly homologous variants.

This clonotype was seen repeatedly, ten times or more. Its antigen remains unidentified. MiXCR, run by TCRdb on the 5' RACE reads, gives a single entry per CDR3 protein. The sample yields under 250,000 distinct CDR3 sequences, around 6.6% seen once. The sample consisted of blood, either unsorted or a sorted T cell fraction (not recorded which). The origin of this receptor is a male donor with ankylosing spondylitis.

CDR3 amino acids: CASSWTGVGTEAFF. In nucleotides, the CDR3 is TGTGCCAGCAGTTGGACAGGGGTGGGCACTGAAGCTTTCTTT. This chain uses TRBV6-5 with TRBJ1-1; 9 bases map to TRBD1. The CDR3 spans 14 residues. Germline V gene data show CDR1 as MNHEY and CDR2 as SVGAGI. The V and J ends lost 4 bases and 4 bases, in that order; junction bases with no gene match: 4.